Listed here is a single TCR beta chain. At the DNA level, this CDR3 is encoded by other sequences in the same sample as well. Per the original data handling: Using reference gene primer amplification, nucleated cell counts were estimated. Sequencing used immunoSEQ multiplex PCR; TCRdb keeps in-frame clones, though not all of them. V and J calls plus clone size are reproduced from that table; the DNA served to infer D and trimming. This repertoire shows some 120,000 clones, approximately 84% found once; its top ten account for roughly 1.9%. The data were obtained in a study of blood T cell repertoires in COVID-19. At the level of the study: The United States, Italy and Spain supplied acute and convalescent COVID-19 samples. In each case, the material was cDNA or gDNA derived from T cells, B-cell-depleted T cells, or PBMCs.

Sequenced sample: peripheral blood. The origin of this receptor is a man aged 65 to 79 with acute or convalescent COVID-19.

CDR3 residues: CASSLERAEAFF. In nucleotides, the CDR3 is TGTGCCAGCAGCTTGGAGAGGGCTGAAGCTTTCTTT. V is TRBV5-4 and J is TRBJ1-1; D not certain. The CDR3 totals 12 residues. CDR1 SGHNT and CDR2 YYREEE come from the germline V gene (reference sequence). Trimming took 0 bases from V and 6 from J, leaving 6 bases between them.